Below, 13 T cell receptor beta chains from the same sample are listed, as sequenced in a study of blood T cells in healthy people across ages. It was with a sample-barcoded 5' primer and a J-beta primer mix that a second PCR of roughly 7 to 12 cycles was run. TCRdb re-derived calls from the 5' RACE reads in MiXCR, one entry per CDR3 protein. The sample has approximately 1.5 million distinct CDR3 sequences, approximately 39% seen once. Input material: blood. These receptors all stem from a woman between 18 and 29 years old in good health.

This clonotype was detected a few times. DNA for the CDR3: TGTGCCATCAGTGCCCTAGCGGTCTCCTACGAGCAGTACTTC. This sequence encodes CAISALAVSYEQYF. The chain joins TRBV10-3 to TRBJ2-7, with TRBD2 matching over 7 bases. Germline CDR1 reads ENHRY; CDR2 reads SYGVKD. After removal of 4 bases from V and 0 bases from J, the junction contained 3 bases not matched to a gene. There are 14 residues in the CDR3.

This chain links TRBV7-2 with TRBJ2-7; 7 bases are shared with TRBD1. This CDR3 is built from 15 residues. CDR1 is SGHTA and CDR2 is FQGNSA in the germline V gene. After removal of 7 bases from V and 3 bases from J, the junction contained 12 bases not matched to a gene. The CDR3 nucleotides are TGTGCCAGCACCTCTACCCTCGACAGGGACTACGAGCAGTACTTC. Protein: CASTSTLDRDYEQYF.

V is TRBV10-3 and J is TRBJ1-1; 9 nucleotides align to TRBD1. The CDR3 is made up of 15 amino acids. Germline V CDR1 and CDR2: ENHRY, SYGVKD. Trimming cost V 10 bases and J 3 bases; bases outside gene matches: 12. CDR3 sequence reads: CASGQGTGPDTEAFF. Written as DNA, the CDR3 is TGTGCCAGCGGACAGGGGACGGGTCCGGACACTGAAGCTTTCTTT.

This chain links TRBV14 with TRBJ1-2; tentatively, D is TRBD1 (5 bases). The CDR3 is 14 amino acids. The germline gives CDR1 SGHDN, CDR2 FVKESK. Trimming took off 5 bases at V and 4 bases at J, with 14 bases between the two ends. The CDR3, as DNA: TGTGCCAGCAGCGAGAACGGGGCGGGCTATGGCTACACCTTC. The encoded protein is CASSENGAGYGYTF.

This clonotype has a handful of counts. This chain links TRBV28 with TRBJ2-1, with 8 bases lining up with TRBD2. Per the germline V gene, CDR1 is MDHEN and CDR2 is SYDVKM. The J segment lost 7 bases and the V segment lost 6 bases, leaving 8 bases of the junction unmatched. The CDR3 is made up of 14 amino acids. The CDR3 here is CASSLVAGKNEQFF. The CDR3 nucleotides are TGTGCCAGCAGCCTAGTAGCGGGGAAGAATGAGCAGTTCTTC. Full variable domain (missing parts from reference TRBV28 and TRBJ2-1): DVKVTQSSRYLVKRTGEKVFLECVQDMDHENMFWYRQDPGLGLRLIYFSYDVKMKEKGDIPEGYSVSREKKERFSLILESASTNQTSMYLCASSLVAGKNEQFFGPGTRLTVL.

The rearrangement links TRBV6-5 to TRBJ2-7, with TRBD2 matching 11 bases. Trimming at V came to 4 bases and at J to 4 bases, leaving 9 bases not matched to a gene. This CDR3 region has 16 residues. Per germline, CDR1 MNHEY and CDR2 SVGAGI. CDR3 nucleotides: TGTGCCAGCAGTTCCCCGGGGCTAGCGGGGGGTTACGAGCAGTACTTC. Amino acid sequence: CASSSPGLAGGYEQYF.

This clonotype has ten or more counts. This rearrangement joins TRBV7-2 to TRBJ2-3, with 8 bases identical to TRBD2. Germline loops: CDR1 SGHTA, CDR2 FQGNSA. With 2 bases clipped from V and 4 bases from J, the junction kept 14 bases outside the gene matches. The CDR3 is made up of 18 amino acids. CDR3 protein: CASSLLAGWSPESDTQYF. The CDR3 nucleotides are TGTGCCAGCAGCTTATTAGCGGGGTGGTCGCCTGAATCAGATACGCAGTATTTT.

The V gene is TRBV25-1, the J gene TRBJ2-7; 9 bases line up with TRBD1. CDR1 MGHDK and CDR2 SYGVNS come from the germline V gene. J lost 5 bases, V lost 6 bases, and 11 bases had no gene match. CDR3 length equals 15 residues. The CDR3 is CASRAGQGFFHEQYF. The CDR3 bases are TGTGCCAGCAGGGCTGGACAGGGGTTTTTTCACGAGCAGTACTTC.

The chain joins TRBV3-1 to TRBJ2-1; 8 nucleotides align to TRBD2. V trimming: 1 base; J trimming: 9 bases; junction bases outside the gene matches: 14. The CDR3 loop spans 17 amino acids. Germline V gives CDR1 LGHDT, CDR2 YNNKEL (reference sequence). The CDR3 loop is CASSQGPIAGKFVEQFF. CDR3 coding DNA: TGTGCCAGCAGCCAAGGGCCAATAGCGGGAAAGTTCGTTGAGCAGTTCTTC.

This chain links TRBV7-2 with TRBJ2-5, with 7 bases aligning to TRBD2. V lost 3 bases and J lost 2; bases outside the gene matches: 6. CDR1 SGHTA and CDR2 FQGNSA come from the germline V gene. The CDR3 contains 15 residues. The CDR3 bases are TGTGCCAGCAGCTTTCGGCGGGGGAGTCAAGAGACCCAGTACTTC. Translated, it gives CASSFRRGSQETQYF.

This clonotype was detected a few times. CDR3 residues: CSAREGQGAYEQYF. In DNA, the CDR3 is TGCAGTGCTAGAGAGGGACAGGGGGCCTACGAGCAGTACTTC. This chain links TRBV20-1 with TRBJ2-7, with 11 bases fitting TRBD1. The CDR3 runs 14 residues. J lost 2 bases, V lost 0 bases, and 0 bases had no gene match. Germline CDR1 DFQATT, CDR2 SNEGSKA (reference sequence).

The chain is built from TRBV5-6 and TRBJ2-3, with 8 nucleotides matching TRBD1. Losses at the gene ends were 5 bases for V and 2 bases for J; bases not matched to a gene: 7. Germline CDR1 is SGHDT and CDR2 is YYEEEE. CDR3 length: 15 residues. CDR3 bases: TGTGCCAGCAGTTTGACAGGGGTGGACACAGATACGCAGTATTTT. It translates to CASSLTGVDTDTQYF.

The rearrangement uses TRBV5-1 and TRBJ2-3; TRBD2 aligns across 10 bases. The V and J ends lost 5 bases and 2 bases, in that order; junction bases with no gene match: 8. Germline V gives CDR1 SGHRS, CDR2 YFSETQ. There are 16 residues in the CDR3. In DNA, the CDR3 is TGCGCCAGCAGGAATACAGCGGGGGGGAACACAGATACGCAGTATTTT. Protein product: CASRNTAGGNTDTQYF.